This T cell receptor beta chain was retrieved from a study of identifying expanded T cells in peripheral blood. The CDR3 has 12 residues. The V end was cut by 5 bases, the J end by 5 bases, with 9 bases between. Looked up from germline, CDR1 is MDHEN and CDR2 is SYDVKM. The data were produced by immunoSEQ multiplex PCR, yet TCRdb's version contains in-frame clones alone and is incomplete. The sample consists of 65,000 to 95,000 clones, 84% of them appearing once. This TCR derives from a person between 18 and 75 years old in good health. This chain links TRBV28 with TRBJ1-1, with D uncertain. The sequenced sample consisted of blood. CDR3 region: CASSPLLTEAFF. DNA for the CDR3: TGTGCCAGCAGTCCACTCCTGACTGAAGCTTTCTTT.